This T cell receptor beta chain was captured by sequencing in a study of identical twins. From germline, CDR1 is SGHDN and CDR2 FVKESK. Trimming took 2 bases from V and 7 from J, leaving 8 bases between them. The CDR3 runs to 12 residues. A universal primer binding site was introduced by template switching. The final cDNA contained unique molecular identifiers. TCRdb ran MiXCR on the 5' RACE reads and lists one entry per CDR3 protein. The sample records hundreds of thousands of distinct CDR3 sequences, 8.5% to 9.5% being singletons. The table lists this clonotype with a few counts. These sequences were also reported in another study, on yellow fever vaccine responses in identical twins. From that second work: Reportedly, twins showed a vaccine T cell response that looked partly convergent and partly personalized.

Material for sequencing was PBMCs. The chain links TRBV14 to TRBJ2-5; D is ambiguous. The sequence was collected from a woman in her late teens or twenties in good health. CDR3 in amino acids: CASSQPKGTQYF. The CDR3 region has the DNA TGTGCCAGCAGCCAACCTAAAGGGACCCAGTACTTC.